A single TCR beta chain is shown here with its context. The sample is drawn from a study of blood T cell repertoires in COVID-19. Study details: Sites in the United States, Italy and Spain provided acute and convalescent COVID-19 samples. The analysed material was cDNA or gDNA that came from T cells, B-cell-depleted T cells, or PBMCs.

Under the authors' procedure: Reference gene primers were amplified, and this amplification served to estimate nucleated cell counts. Assay used: immunoSEQ multiplex PCR; TCRdb lists only in-frame clones, some missing. D and trimming were read from the DNA, whereas the V and J calls and clone size are those reported in that table. The sample consists of roughly 150,000 clones, around 80% of them appearing once. The source of this sequence is a woman aged 45-60 years in a cohort sampled during active or convalescent COVID-19. Material: peripheral blood.

As DNA, the CDR3 is TGTGCCAGCAGTATTTTTCCGGGACAGGGTACTAACTATGGCTACACCTTC. This encodes CASSIFPGQGTNYGYTF. V usage is TRBV2 and J usage is TRBJ1-2, with 9 bases matching TRBD1. The CDR3 extends over 17 amino acids. The V gene's germline CDR1 is SNHLY and CDR2 FYNNEI. V dropped 5 bases and J dropped 0; count of bases not matched to a gene: 10.